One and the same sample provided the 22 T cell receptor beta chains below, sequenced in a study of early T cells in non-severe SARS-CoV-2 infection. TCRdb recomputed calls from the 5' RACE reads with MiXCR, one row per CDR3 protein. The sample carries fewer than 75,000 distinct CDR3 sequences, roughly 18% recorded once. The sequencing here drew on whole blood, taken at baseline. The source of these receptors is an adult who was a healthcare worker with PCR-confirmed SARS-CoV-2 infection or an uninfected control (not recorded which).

In DNA, the CDR3 is TGCAGTGCTTCCCAAGGTAGCGTCCTCTCCTACGAGCAGTACTTC. This gives the protein CSASQGSVLSYEQYF. This rearrangement joins TRBV20-1 to TRBJ2-7, with a possible D match to TRBD2 (5 bases). CDR1 and CDR2 from the germline V gene are DFQATT and SNEGSKA (reference sequence). This CDR3 comprises 15 residues. The V gene lost 5 bases and the J gene lost 0 bases, with 17 bases spanning the gap.

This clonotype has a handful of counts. The CDR3 sequence: CASSTGLASSYNEQFF. CDR3 in DNA: TGTGCCAGCAGCACGGGACTAGCTAGCTCCTACAATGAGCAGTTCTTC. This chain connects TRBV7-8 to TRBJ2-1; 9 nucleotides agree with TRBD2. V shed 5 bases and J 0 bases; nucleotides not matched to a gene: 5. CDR1 and CDR2 (germline): SGHVS, FQNEAQ. This CDR3 comprises 16 residues.

The CDR3 DNA is TGTGCCACCAGTGATTTGAGAGGGGGTACTAGCACAGATACGCAGTATTTT. It translates to CATSDLRGGTSTDTQYF. The chain recombines TRBV24-1 with TRBJ2-3; D may be TRBD1 (6 bases). V dropped 0 bases and J dropped 0 bases, with 12 bases sitting between them. Germline CDR1 is KGHDR and CDR2 is SFDVKD. The CDR3 runs 17 residues.

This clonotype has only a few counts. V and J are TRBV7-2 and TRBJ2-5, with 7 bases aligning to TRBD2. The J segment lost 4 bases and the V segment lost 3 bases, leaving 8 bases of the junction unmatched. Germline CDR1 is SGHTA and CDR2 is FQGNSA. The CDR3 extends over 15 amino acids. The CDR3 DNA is TGTGCCAGCAGCTTGGTGGGGGGACTAATAGAGACCCAGTACTTC. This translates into CASSLVGGLIETQYF. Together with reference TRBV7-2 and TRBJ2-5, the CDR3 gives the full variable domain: GAGVSQSPSNKVTEKGKDVELRCDPISGHTALYWYRQSLGQGLEFLIYFQGNSAPDKSGLPSDRFSAERTGGSVSTLTIQRTQQEDSAVYLCASSLVGGLIETQYFGPGTRLLVL.

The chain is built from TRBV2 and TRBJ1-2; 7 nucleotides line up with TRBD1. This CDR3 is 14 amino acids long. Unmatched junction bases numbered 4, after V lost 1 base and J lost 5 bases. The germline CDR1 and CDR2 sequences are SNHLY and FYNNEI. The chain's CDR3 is CASSEGQGVYGYTF. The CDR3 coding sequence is TGTGCCAGCAGTGAAGGACAGGGCGTTTATGGCTACACCTTC.

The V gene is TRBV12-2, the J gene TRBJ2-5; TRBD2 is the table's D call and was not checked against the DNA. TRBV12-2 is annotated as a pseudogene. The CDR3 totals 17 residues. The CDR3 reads CASRRFSSAYYGETQYF. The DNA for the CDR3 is TGTGCAAGTCGCCGTTTCAGTAGCGCATACTATGGAGAGACCCAGTACTTC.

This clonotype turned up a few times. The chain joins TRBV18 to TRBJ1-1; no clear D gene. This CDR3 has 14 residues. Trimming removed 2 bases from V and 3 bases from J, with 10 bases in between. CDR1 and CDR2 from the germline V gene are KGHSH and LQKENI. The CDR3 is CASSPIATDTEAFF. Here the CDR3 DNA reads TGTGCCAGCTCACCAATCGCCACGGACACTGAAGCTTTCTTT. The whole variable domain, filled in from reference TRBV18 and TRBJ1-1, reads NAGVMQNPRHLVRRRGQEARLRCSPMKGHSHVYWYRQLPEEGLKFMVYLQKENIIDESGMPKERFSAEFPKEGPSILRIQQVVRGDSAAYFCASSPIATDTEAFFGQGTRLTVV.

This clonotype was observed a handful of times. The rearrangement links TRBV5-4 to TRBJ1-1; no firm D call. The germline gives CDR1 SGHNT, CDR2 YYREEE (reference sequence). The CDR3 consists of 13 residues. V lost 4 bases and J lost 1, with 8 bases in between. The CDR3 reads CASSTPENTEAFF. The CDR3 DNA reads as TGTGCCAGCAGCACCCCAGAGAACACTGAAGCTTTCTTT.

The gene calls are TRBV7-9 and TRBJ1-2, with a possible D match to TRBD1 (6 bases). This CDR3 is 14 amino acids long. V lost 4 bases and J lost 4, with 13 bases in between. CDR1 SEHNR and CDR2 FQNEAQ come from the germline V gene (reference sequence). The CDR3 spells CASSSAGGSYGYTF. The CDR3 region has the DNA TGTGCCAGCAGCTCCGCCGGGGGCTCCTATGGCTACACCTTC.

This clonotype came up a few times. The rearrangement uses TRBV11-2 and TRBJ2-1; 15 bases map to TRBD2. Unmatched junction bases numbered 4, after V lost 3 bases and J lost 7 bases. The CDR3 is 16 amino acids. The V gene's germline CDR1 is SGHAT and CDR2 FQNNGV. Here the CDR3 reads CASSFGLAGGENEQFF. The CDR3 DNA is TGTGCCAGCAGCTTCGGACTAGCGGGAGGGGAGAATGAGCAGTTCTTC. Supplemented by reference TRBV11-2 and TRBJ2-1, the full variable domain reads EAGVAQSPRYKIIEKRQSVAFWCNPISGHATLYWYQQILGQGPKLLIQFQNNGVVDDSQLPKDRFSAERLKGVDSTLKIQPAKLEDSAVYLCASSFGLAGGENEQFFGPGTRLTVL.

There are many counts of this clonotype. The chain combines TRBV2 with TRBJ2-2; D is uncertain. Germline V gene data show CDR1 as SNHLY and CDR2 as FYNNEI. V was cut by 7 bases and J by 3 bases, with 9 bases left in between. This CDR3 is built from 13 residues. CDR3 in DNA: TGTGCCAGCATGCTCCTGGACACCGGGGAGCTGTTTTTT. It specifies CASMLLDTGELFF.

CDR3 DNA sequence: TGTGCCAGCAGTTTATTCGGGGACAATCAGCCCCAGCATTTT. Amino acids: CASSLFGDNQPQHF. The chain has TRBV28 and TRBJ1-5; D is ambiguous. There are 14 residues in the CDR3. The germline CDR1 and CDR2 sequences are MDHEN and SYDVKM. Trimming took off 1 base at V and 3 bases at J, with 7 bases between the two ends.

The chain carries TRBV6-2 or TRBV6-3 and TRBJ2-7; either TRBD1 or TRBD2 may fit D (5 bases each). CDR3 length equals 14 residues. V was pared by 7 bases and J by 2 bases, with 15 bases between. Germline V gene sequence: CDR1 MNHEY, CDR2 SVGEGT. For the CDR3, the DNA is TGTGCCAGCACCCCCCGAGGGGTTACCTACGAGCAGTACTTC. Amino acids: CASTPRGVTYEQYF.

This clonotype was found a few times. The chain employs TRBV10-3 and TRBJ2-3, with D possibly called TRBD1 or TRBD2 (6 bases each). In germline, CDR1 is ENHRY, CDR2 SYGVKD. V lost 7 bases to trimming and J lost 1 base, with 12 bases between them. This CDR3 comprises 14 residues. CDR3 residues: CAINARGGTDTQYF. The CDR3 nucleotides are TGTGCCATCAATGCGAGGGGGGGCACAGATACGCAGTATTTT.

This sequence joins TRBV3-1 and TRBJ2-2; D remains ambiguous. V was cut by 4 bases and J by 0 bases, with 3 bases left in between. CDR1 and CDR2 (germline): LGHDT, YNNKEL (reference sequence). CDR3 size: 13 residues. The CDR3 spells CASSRPNTGELFF. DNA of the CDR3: TGTGCCAGCAGCCGCCCGAACACCGGGGAGCTGTTTTTT.

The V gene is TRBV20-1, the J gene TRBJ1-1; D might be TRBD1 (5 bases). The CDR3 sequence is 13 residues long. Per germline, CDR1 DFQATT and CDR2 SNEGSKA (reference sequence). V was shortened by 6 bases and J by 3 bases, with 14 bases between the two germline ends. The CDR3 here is CSAGDFGDTEAFF. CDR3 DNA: TGCAGTGCGGGGGACTTCGGGGACACTGAAGCTTTCTTT.

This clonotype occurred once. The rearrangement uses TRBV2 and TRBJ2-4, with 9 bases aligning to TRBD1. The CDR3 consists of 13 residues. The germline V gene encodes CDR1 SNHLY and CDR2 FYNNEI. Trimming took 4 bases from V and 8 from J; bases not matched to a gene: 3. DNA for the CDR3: TGTGCCAGCAGTGGGGACAGGGAGGACATTCAGTACTTC. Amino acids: CASSGDREDIQYF.

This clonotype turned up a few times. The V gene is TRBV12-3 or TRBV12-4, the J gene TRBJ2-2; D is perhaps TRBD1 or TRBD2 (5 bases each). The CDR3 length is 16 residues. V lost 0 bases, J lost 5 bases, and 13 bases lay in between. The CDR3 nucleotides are TGTGCCAGCAGTTTAGCTGGGACGGGTCGGACCGGGGAGCTGTTTTTT. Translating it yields CASSLAGTGRTGELFF.

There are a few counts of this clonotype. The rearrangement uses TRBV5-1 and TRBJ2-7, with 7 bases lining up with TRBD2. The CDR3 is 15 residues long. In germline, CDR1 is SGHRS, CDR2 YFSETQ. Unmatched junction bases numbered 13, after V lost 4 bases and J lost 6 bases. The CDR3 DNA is TGCGCCAGCAGCGCCGCGGGGGAGAACTACCTCGAGCAGTACTTC. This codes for CASSAAGENYLEQYF.

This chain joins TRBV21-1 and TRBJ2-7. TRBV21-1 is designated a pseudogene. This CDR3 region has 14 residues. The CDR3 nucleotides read TGTGCCAGCAGCCCCCAAACTCGCCCCTACGAGCAGTACTTC. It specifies CASSPQTRPYEQYF.

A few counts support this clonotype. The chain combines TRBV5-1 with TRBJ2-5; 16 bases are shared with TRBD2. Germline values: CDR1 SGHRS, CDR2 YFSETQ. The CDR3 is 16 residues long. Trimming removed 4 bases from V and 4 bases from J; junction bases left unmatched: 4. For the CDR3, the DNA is TGCGCCAGCAGCCCGGGACTAGCGGGGGGGCTAGAGACCCAGTACTTC. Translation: CASSPGLAGGLETQYF.

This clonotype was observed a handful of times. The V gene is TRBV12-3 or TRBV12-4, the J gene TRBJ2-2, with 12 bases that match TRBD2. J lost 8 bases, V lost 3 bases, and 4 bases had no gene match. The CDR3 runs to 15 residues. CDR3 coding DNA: TGTGCCAGCAGTTTGACTAGCGGGAGTTCTGGGGAGCTGTTTTTT. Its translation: CASSLTSGSSGELFF.